One and the same sample provided the 14 T cell receptor beta chains below, sequenced in a study of T cell responses to AZD1222 COVID-19 vaccine. The method was immunoSEQ multiplex PCR; TCRdb's version includes in-frame clones alone and lacks a portion of them. The profile shows tens of thousands of clones, about 85% of them singletons. Sequenced here: peripheral blood, sampled on day 0 of AZD1222 vaccination. The receptors originated from an adult in good health.

The rearrangement uses TRBV27 and TRBJ1-1; possible D gene TRBD1, 5 bases. CDR1 is MNHEY and CDR2 is SMNVEV in the germline V gene (reference sequence). The CDR3 consists of 15 residues. The V gene lost 0 bases and the J gene lost 2 bases, with 10 bases spanning the gap. CDR3 in amino acids: CASSLSETANTEAFF. For the CDR3, the DNA is TGTGCCAGCAGTTTATCGGAGACAGCTAACACTGAAGCTTTCTTT.

J is TRBJ1-1 and V is TRBV6-5; D is possibly TRBD1 (5 bases). The CDR3 totals 14 residues. V lost 7 bases and J lost 1, with 13 bases in between. Per germline, CDR1 MNHEY and CDR2 SVGAGI. The CDR3 nucleotides are TGTGCCAGCACCCCGGGGCCCGAGAACACTGAAGCTTTCTTT. Its translation is CASTPGPENTEAFF.

This rearrangement joins TRBV30 to TRBJ2-2; 8 nucleotides line up with TRBD2. Germline trimming cut 3 bases from V and 2 bases from J; bases unmatched to any gene: 17. Germline V gives CDR1 GTSNPN, CDR2 SVGIG (reference sequence). This CDR3 is 19 amino acids long. The CDR3 DNA reads as TGTGCCTGGAGAAGGGGGACTGGACTAGCTGAGATAAACACCGGGGAGCTGTTTTTT. It codes for CAWRRGTGLAEINTGELFF. The whole variable domain, filled in from reference TRBV30 and TRBJ2-2, reads SQTIHQWPATLVQPVGSPLSLECTVEGTSNPNLYWYRQAAGRGLQLLFYSVGIGQISSEVPQNLSASRPQDRQFILSSKKLLLSDSGFYLCAWRRGTGLAEINTGELFFGEGSRLTVL.

The V gene is TRBV6-5, the J gene TRBJ1-5, with D possibly being TRBD1 (6 bases). The CDR3 totals 15 residues. V gave up 2 bases and J gave up 4 bases, with 12 bases separating them. Looked up from germline, CDR1 is MNHEY and CDR2 is SVGAGI. The chain's CDR3 is CASSYRRGGNQPQHF. As DNA, the CDR3 is TGTGCCAGCAGTTACAGGCGAGGGGGGAATCAGCCCCAGCATTTT.

This chain joins TRBV7-9 and TRBJ2-2; 7 nucleotides match TRBD1. CDR1 and CDR2 from the germline V gene are SEHNR and FQNEAQ (reference sequence). The V gene end was trimmed by 5 bases and the J gene end by 2 bases; junction bases not matched to a gene: 5. This CDR3 region has 15 residues. The CDR3 is CASSPQGSNTGELFF. Here the CDR3 DNA reads TGTGCCAGCAGCCCACAGGGGTCTAACACCGGGGAGCTGTTTTTT.

The chain carries TRBV18 and TRBJ2-3; D might be TRBD1 or TRBD2, each matching 5 bases. V shed 0 bases and J shed 3 bases, with 10 bases lying between them. The CDR3 covers 15 residues. The germline V gene encodes CDR1 KGHSH and CDR2 LQKENI. The CDR3 loop reads CASSPPGRSTDTQYF. CDR3 sequence (DNA): TGTGCCAGCTCACCACCGGGACGCAGTACAGATACGCAGTATTTT.

This chain connects TRBV30 to TRBJ1-2; D uncertain. Germline V gene lookup returns CDR1 GTSNPN and CDR2 SVGIG (reference sequence). Between the trimmed V and J ends, which lost 5 bases and 9 bases, there was a span of 22 bases. This CDR3 has 14 residues. For the CDR3, the DNA is TGTGCCTGGGGGCGGGAGGCCGCGGGTGTGAGCTACACCTTC. Its translation: CAWGREAAGVSYTF.

To note about this clone: The junction departs from germline at one end; a sequencing error may be responsible. V is TRBV10-2 and J is TRBJ1-1, with D possibly matching TRBD1 (5 bases). This CDR3 has 13 residues. The germline V gene has CDR1 WSHSY and CDR2 SAAADI. CDR3 sequence: CASREIYEGKAFF. CDR3 sequence (DNA): TGCGCCAGCCGTGAGATCTATGAGGGGAAAGCTTTCTTT.

V gene TRBV6-8 combines with J gene TRBJ1-2; maybe TRBD1 (5 bases). The V end lost 6 bases, the J end lost 7 bases, and 18 bases lay between the germline ends. Germline loops: CDR1 MNHGY, CDR2 SAAAGT. The CDR3 sequence is 14 residues long. CDR3 coding DNA: TGTGCCAGCAGGTGGGGGGTTTCGAAGGGTGGCTACACCTTC. Its translation: CASRWGVSKGGYTF.

The table lists this clone with a few counts. The J gene is TRBJ2-1, the V gene TRBV14; weak D call: TRBD2 (6 bases). Germline V CDR1 and CDR2: SGHDN, FVKESK. The CDR3 runs 15 residues. The V and J ends lost 3 bases and 6 bases respectively, with 15 bases between them. The CDR3 nucleotides read TGTGCCAGCAGCCATAACGGGAGACCAACCAATGAGCAGTTCTTC. This translates into CASSHNGRPTNEQFF.

The chain recombines TRBV5-6 with TRBJ2-7, with a tentative D call TRBD1 (6 bases). Trimming stripped 1 base from V and 7 bases from J, with 15 bases between. Germline-derived CDR1 and CDR2 are SGHDT and YYEEEE. This CDR3 is built from 14 residues. The CDR3 sequence is CASSLLAGAGEQYF. Here the CDR3 DNA reads TGTGCCAGCAGCTTGTTGGCAGGGGCTGGAGAGCAGTACTTC.

This clone has just a few counts. The chain recombines TRBV5-1 with TRBJ1-4; the match to TRBD1 covers 9 bases. Per the germline V gene, CDR1 is SGHRS and CDR2 is YFSETQ. With 0 bases clipped from V and 3 bases from J, the junction kept 3 bases outside the gene matches. The length of the CDR3 is 16 residues. CDR3 DNA sequence: TGCGCCAGCAGCTTGGGGACAGGGGCTTCTAATGAAAAACTGTTTTTT. Protein: CASSLGTGASNEKLFF.

This chain links TRBV16 with TRBJ1-1; weak D call: TRBD1 (6 bases). The CDR3 length is 16 residues. The germline gives CDR1 KGHSY, CDR2 FQNENV. The V end lost 1 base, the J end lost 3 bases, and 15 bases lay between the germline ends. CDR3 coding DNA: TGTGCCAGCAGCCAATTTGAGGGGGGTGGGGACACTGAAGCTTTCTTT. It yields the protein CASSQFEGGGDTEAFF.

The V call is TRBV7-3, the J call TRBJ1-1; D may be TRBD1 (6 bases). CDR3 length: 13 amino acids. The V and J ends lost 5 bases and 10 bases respectively, with 17 bases between them. Looked up from germline, CDR1 is SGHTA and CDR2 is FQGTGA. CDR3 sequence: CASSATGREGAFF. DNA of the CDR3: TGTGCCAGCAGCGCGACAGGTCGAGAGGGAGCTTTCTTT.